The 7 T cell receptor beta chains presented below share a single source sample, sequenced in a study of beta chain features in type 1 diabetes. Findings of the study overall: Type 1 diabetes patients showed a moderate but significant shortening of TCRB CDR3s in all four CD4+ subsets.

These receptors' targets are unknown. Sequenced material consisted of expressed TCRB transcripts (all of the isolated RNA was reverse transcribed). The data were produced by immunoSEQ multiplex PCR, yet TCRdb's version contains in-frame clones alone and is incomplete. The data contain hundreds of thousands of clones, over 11% of them singletons. The sequenced sample was naive CD4+ T cells from blood. The source is a man aged 18 to 35 with type 1 diabetes.

This clone was seen only a few times. The chain carries TRBV30 and TRBJ1-2, with D unclear. The CDR3 covers 14 residues. CDR1 and CDR2 (germline): GTSNPN, SVGIG (reference sequence). The V end lost 2 bases, the J end lost 4 bases, and 14 bases lay between the germline ends. The CDR3 loop reads CAWSSPNNSYGYTF. The CDR3 DNA is TGTGCCTGGAGTTCACCGAACAATAGCTATGGCTACACCTTC. The full variable domain, completed using reference TRBV30 and TRBJ1-2, is SQTIHQWPATLVQPVGSPLSLECTVEGTSNPNLYWYRQAAGRGLQLLFYSVGIGQISSEVPQNLSASRPQDRQFILSSKKLLLSDSGFYLCAWSSPNNSYGYTFGSGTRLTVV.

This clone was counted only a few times. J is TRBJ1-5 and V is TRBV30; no firm D call. Per the germline V gene, CDR1 is GTSNPN and CDR2 is SVGIG (reference sequence). CDR3 length: 15 amino acids. Trimming stripped 2 bases from V and 0 bases from J, with 11 bases between. The CDR3 nucleotides are TGTGCCTGGAGTCCTGGAACCTATAGCAATCAGCCCCAGCATTTT. Its protein product is CAWSPGTYSNQPQHF.

The V and J genes are TRBV23-1 and TRBJ1-6; TRBD1 might be the D (5 bases). TRBV23-1 is identified as an open reading frame with a role that is uncertain. The ends were cut back, 6 bases at V and 8 bases at J, with 23 bases in the middle. CDR3 length equals 17 residues. CDR3 amino acids: CASRPLTPDGGDSPLHF. The DNA for the CDR3 is TGCGCCAGCAGACCCCTAACCCCGGACGGGGGAGATTCACCCCTCCACTTT.

The rearrangement uses TRBV6-5 and TRBJ2-3, with D perhaps being TRBD1 or TRBD2 (5 bases each). Trimming shortened V by 6 bases and J by 5 bases, and 12 bases separated the two germline ends. The germline V gene has CDR1 MNHEY and CDR2 SVGAGI. The CDR3 contains 13 residues. The CDR3 DNA sequence: TGTGCCAGCAGCCCTCCGGGGCAAGATACGCAGTATTTT. This translates into CASSPPGQDTQYF.

This clone was counted a few times. The chain links TRBV5-1 to TRBJ2-3; possibly TRBD2 for D (7 bases). CDR1 and CDR2 from the germline V gene are SGHRS and YFSETQ. Between the trimmed V and J ends, which lost 0 bases and 4 bases, there was a span of 15 bases. This CDR3 contains 16 residues. CDR3 sequence: CASSLVYGGHPDTQYF. The CDR3 bases are TGCGCCAGCAGCTTGGTTTACGGGGGGCATCCAGATACGCAGTATTTT.

In regard to this clone: Other nucleotide sequences in the sample specify the same CDR3. The chain combines TRBV13 with TRBJ2-3; D call uncertain. Germline CDR1 is PRHDT and CDR2 is FYEKMQ (reference sequence). The CDR3 runs to 12 residues. Trimming cost V 0 bases and J 4 bases, with 2 bases left between them. The CDR3 DNA sequence: TGTGCCAGCAGCTTAGGGGCAGATACGCAGTATTTT. This encodes CASSLGADTQYF.

Concerning this clone: The same CDR3 also results from other DNA sequences found in this sample. The chain uses TRBV29-1 and TRBJ1-2; a weak D match, TRBD1 (6 bases). Germline values: CDR1 SQVTM, CDR2 ANQGSEA. This CDR3 contains 11 residues. Trimming removed 6 bases at V and 9 bases at J, with 14 bases between. CDR3 amino acids: CSVGDRPRYTF. As DNA, the CDR3 is TGCAGCGTGGGTGACAGGCCTCGCTACACCTTC.